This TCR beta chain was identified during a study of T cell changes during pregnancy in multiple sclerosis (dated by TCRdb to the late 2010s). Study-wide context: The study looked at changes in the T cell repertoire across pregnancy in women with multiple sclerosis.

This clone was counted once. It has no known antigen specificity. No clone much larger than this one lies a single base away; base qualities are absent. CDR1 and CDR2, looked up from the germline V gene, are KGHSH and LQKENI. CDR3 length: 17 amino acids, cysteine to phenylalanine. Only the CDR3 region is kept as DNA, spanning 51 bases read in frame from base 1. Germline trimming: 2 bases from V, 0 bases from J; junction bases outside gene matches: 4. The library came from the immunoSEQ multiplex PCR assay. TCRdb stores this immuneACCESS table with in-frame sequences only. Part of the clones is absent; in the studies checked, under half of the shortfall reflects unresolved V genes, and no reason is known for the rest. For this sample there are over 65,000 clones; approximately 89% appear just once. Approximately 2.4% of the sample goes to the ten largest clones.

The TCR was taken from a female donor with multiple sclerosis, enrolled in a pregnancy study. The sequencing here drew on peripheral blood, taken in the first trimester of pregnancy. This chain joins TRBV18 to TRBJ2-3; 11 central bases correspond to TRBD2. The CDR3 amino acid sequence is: CASSPTGLAESTDTQYF. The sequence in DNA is TGTGCCAGCTCACCAACGGGACTAGCGGAGAGCACAGATACGCAGTATTTT.